This entry lists 24 T cell receptor beta chains sequenced from one sample in a study of beta chain features in type 1 diabetes. Sequencing targeted expressed TCRB transcripts, as all isolated RNA had been reverse transcribed. Method: immunoSEQ multiplex PCR; TCRdb's copy keeps in-frame clones and lacks some. The sample lists 600,000 to 650,000 clones; 15% to 18% were seen once. Sequenced material: naive CD4+ T cells from blood. Source of these receptors: a man between 18 and 29 years old in good health.

The CDR3 DNA follows: TGCGCCAGCAGCCAAGATACTAGCGCATGGGGTGAGCAGTACTTC. This translates into CASSQDTSAWGEQYF. The chain links TRBV4-3 to TRBJ2-7, with 7 positions matching TRBD2. Losses at the gene ends were 0 bases for V and 7 bases for J; bases not matched to a gene: 9. Germline V CDR1 and CDR2: LGHNA, YSLEER. This CDR3 region has 15 residues.

V and J are TRBV6-6 and TRBJ2-7; D perhaps matches TRBD1 (6 bases). V was shortened by 8 bases and J by 5 bases, with 16 bases between the two germline ends. Per germline, CDR1 MNHNY and CDR2 SVGAGI (reference sequence). The CDR3 consists of 13 residues. CDR3 in DNA: TGTGCCAGCGCCCACAGGGCAGGCCACGAGCAGTACTTC. Protein: CASAHRAGHEQYF.

This clone was detected a few times. This sequence joins TRBV5-6 and TRBJ1-3, with D unclear. This CDR3 has 16 residues. Germline values: CDR1 SGHDT, CDR2 YYEEEE. The V gene lost 0 bases and the J gene lost 0 bases, with 10 bases spanning the gap. For the CDR3, the DNA is TGTGCCAGCAGCTTGGTTTTCGGACCCTCTGGAAACACCATATATTTT. Translating gives CASSLVFGPSGNTIYF.

The gene calls are TRBV15 and TRBJ1-5; 8 nucleotides match TRBD1. Germline lookup yields CDR1 LNHNV and CDR2 YYDKDF (reference sequence). Trimming at V came to 0 bases and at J to 1 base, leaving 20 bases not matched to a gene. The CDR3 is 22 amino acids. DNA of the CDR3: TGTGCCACCAGCAGAGACTCTACAACCGGGACAGGAGCACGTAACAGCAATCAGCCCCAGCATTTT. Translated, it gives CATSRDSTTGTGARNSNQPQHF.

This clone was counted between two and nine times. CDR3 nucleotides: TGTGCCAGCAGTTTAAGAGTTGACGAGCAGTACTTC. Translated, it gives CASSLRVDEQYF. The chain couples TRBV28 to TRBJ2-7; D is ambiguous. This CDR3 region has 12 residues. Trimming cost V 2 bases and J 5 bases, with 7 bases left between them. Germline CDR1 reads MDHEN; CDR2 reads SYDVKM.

This chain joins TRBV7-8 and TRBJ1-5, with D unresolved. The CDR3 is 14 residues long. CDR1 is SGHVS and CDR2 is FQNEAQ in the germline V gene. Trimming took 3 bases from V and 3 from J, leaving 9 bases between them. The CDR3: CASSFEQYNQPQHF. The CDR3 region has the DNA TGTGCCAGCAGCTTTGAACAGTACAATCAGCCCCAGCATTTT.

The rearrangement links TRBV5-1 to TRBJ1-2, with a possible D match to TRBD1 (5 bases). Trimming removed 3 bases at V and 2 bases at J, with 8 bases between. The CDR3 runs 13 residues. Germline V gives CDR1 SGHRS, CDR2 YFSETQ. CDR3 bases: TGCGCCAGCAGCTCGACAGAGAACTATGGCTACACCTTC. It specifies CASSSTENYGYTF.

A few counts support this clone. V usage is TRBV10-3 and J usage is TRBJ2-1; possible D gene TRBD1, 6 bases. Per the germline V gene, CDR1 is ENHRY and CDR2 is SYGVKD. V lost 5 bases, J lost 5 bases, and 19 bases lay in between. The CDR3 spans 16 residues. The chain's CDR3 is CAISPGKQGSHNEQFF. DNA of the CDR3: TGTGCCATCAGTCCCGGGAAACAGGGATCCCACAATGAGCAGTTCTTC.

This clone was detected a few times. The gene calls are TRBV6-1 and TRBJ2-7; D gene unclear. Germline CDR1 reads MNHNS; CDR2 reads SASEGT. CDR3 length: 13 residues. The V end was cut by 7 bases, the J end by 4 bases, with 14 bases between. The CDR3 here is CASIPGVTYEQYF. The CDR3 bases are TGTGCCAGCATCCCAGGCGTGACTTACGAGCAGTACTTC.

This clone was detected only a few times. V and J are TRBV7-9 and TRBJ1-5; no clear D. Trimming took 3 bases from V and 6 from J, leaving 9 bases between them. The V gene's germline CDR1 is SEHNR and CDR2 FQNEAQ (reference sequence). The CDR3 loop spans 13 amino acids. The CDR3 DNA is TGTGCCAGCAGCTTCGACCCCGGTCAGCCCCAGCATTTT. It encodes CASSFDPGQPQHF.

This clone showed up just a few times. This chain connects TRBV27 to TRBJ2-7; D is unclear. CDR3 length: 14 residues. Germline-derived CDR1 and CDR2 are MNHEY and SMNVEV (reference sequence). V was pared by 4 bases and J by 2 bases, with 12 bases between. CDR3 sequence reads: CASSYSDGTYEQYF. In DNA, the CDR3 is TGTGCCAGCAGTTATTCAGATGGAACCTACGAGCAGTACTTC.

At least ten counts were recorded for this clone. This CDR3 reads CAISESIGPQYF. The CDR3 DNA reads TGTGCCATCAGTGAGTCGATTGGTCCCCAGTACTTC. The chain has TRBV10-3 and TRBJ2-5, with unresolved D. CDR1 is ENHRY and CDR2 is SYGVKD in the germline V gene. Trimming left V 0 bases short and J 9 bases short, with 8 bases between. The CDR3 extends over 12 amino acids.

This clone was seen a handful of times. The chain uses TRBV29-1 and TRBJ2-7, with D perhaps TRBD1 (6 bases). Trimming left V 2 bases short and J 3 bases short, with 14 bases between. The germline CDR1 and CDR2 sequences are SQVTM and ANQGSEA. This CDR3 contains 14 residues. CDR3 loop: CSVEIGQQNYEQYF. CDR3 coding DNA: TGCAGCGTTGAAATTGGACAGCAGAACTACGAGCAGTACTTC.

This clone has at least ten counts. The gene calls are TRBV29-1 and TRBJ1-3; the match to TRBD1 covers 7 bases. Losses at the gene ends were 6 bases for V and 2 bases for J; bases not matched to a gene: 10. This CDR3 has 15 amino acids. Germline CDR1 SQVTM, CDR2 ANQGSEA. The CDR3 region has the DNA TGCAGCGTCCTACTGATGACAGGGCCTGGAAACACCATATATTTT. It encodes CSVLLMTGPGNTIYF.

Only a few counts were recorded for this clone. The same CDR3 can be traced to other DNA sequences in this sample. This chain connects TRBV7-2 to TRBJ1-5; TRBD1 matches at 9 bases. Germline V gives CDR1 SGHTA, CDR2 FQGNSA. J was trimmed by 2 bases and V by 4 bases; bases with no gene match: 3. The CDR3 is 15 amino acids. The CDR3, as DNA: TGTGCCAGCAGCTCGAGGACAGGGGGCAATCAGCCCCAGCATTTT. Translated, it gives CASSSRTGGNQPQHF.

This clone was picked up a small number of times. The chain employs TRBV7-3 and TRBJ2-7; D not certain. The CDR3 extends over 15 amino acids. Between the trimmed V and J ends, which lost 5 bases and 0 bases, there was a span of 14 bases. Germline CDR1 is SGHTA and CDR2 is FQGTGA. The CDR3 reads CASSKDGVNSYEQYF. The DNA of the CDR3 is TGTGCCAGCAGCAAGGACGGAGTCAACTCCTACGAGCAGTACTTC.

In this sample, this clone turned up a few times. The chain recombines TRBV5-8 with TRBJ1-2, with D hard to call. The CDR3 is 12 residues long. The V gene's germline CDR1 is SGHTS and CDR2 YDEGEE. Between the trimmed V and J ends, which lost 4 bases and 8 bases, there was a span of 12 bases. DNA for the CDR3: TGTGCCAGCAGCGCTCAGCGTTGGGGCTACACCTTC. This sequence encodes CASSAQRWGYTF.

This chain links TRBV7-2 with TRBJ1-2; the D gene is possibly TRBD1 (6 bases). The CDR3 totals 17 residues. Germline V CDR1 and CDR2: SGHTA, FQGNSA. The V gene lost 5 bases and the J gene lost 4 bases, with 23 bases spanning the gap. CDR3 in amino acids: CASSDLGWGQGAYGYTF. CDR3 sequence (DNA): TGTGCCAGCAGCGACCTCGGTTGGGGGCAAGGTGCCTATGGCTACACCTTC. Based on the CDR3 plus reference TRBV7-2 and TRBJ1-2, the full variable domain is GAGVSQSPSNKVTEKGKDVELRCDPISGHTALYWYRQSLGQGLEFLIYFQGNSAPDKSGLPSDRFSAERTGGSVSTLTIQRTQQEDSAVYLCASSDLGWGQGAYGYTFGSGTRLTVV.

Written as DNA, the CDR3 is TGTGCCTGGAGTATGGCAGCGAACACTGAAGCTTTCTTT. Amino acids: CAWSMAANTEAFF. The rearrangement uses TRBV30 and TRBJ1-1; unclear D gene. This CDR3 has 13 amino acids. Trimming removed 2 bases at V and 1 base at J, with 8 bases between. CDR1 is GTSNPN, CDR2 SVGIG, per germline (reference sequence).

This clone was observed a handful of times. The J gene is TRBJ2-5, the V gene TRBV7-2; D is possibly TRBD1 (5 bases). The closer fit of TRBJ2-7 to the DNA end suggests the J call may be wrong. Germline V gives CDR1 SGHTA, CDR2 FQGNSA. CDR3 size: 14 residues. The CDR3 region has the DNA TGTGCCAGCAGCTTAGCCCAGGGTCCCTACGAGCAGTACTTC. Translated, it gives CASSLAQGPYEQYF.

This clone was counted a few times. The V gene is TRBV27, the J gene TRBJ2-7; 8 nucleotides line up with TRBD2. The CDR3 has 16 amino acids. Germline-derived CDR1 and CDR2 are MNHEY and SMNVEV (reference sequence). V was clipped by 7 bases and J by 5 bases; unmatched bases: 16. The CDR3, as DNA: TGTGCCAGCATGCTGGGACTAGTCTACCTCCAGGACGAGCAGTACTTC. Translating gives CASMLGLVYLQDEQYF.

The V call is TRBV4-3, the J call TRBJ2-1; 9 nucleotides line up with TRBD1. Germline V CDR1 and CDR2: LGHNA, YSLEER. Germline trimming cut 1 base from V and 5 bases from J; bases unmatched to any gene: 6. The CDR3 covers 16 residues. The CDR3 loop reads CASSQVPGTGNNEQFF. The CDR3 DNA follows: TGCGCCAGCAGCCAAGTCCCCGGGACAGGGAACAATGAGCAGTTCTTC.

The chain carries TRBV5-1 and TRBJ2-5, with D maybe TRBD2 (5 bases). Germline V gene data show CDR1 as SGHRS and CDR2 as YFSETQ. The CDR3 is made up of 14 amino acids. V was cut by 2 bases and J by 2 bases, with 10 bases left in between. The CDR3 DNA sequence: TGCGCCAGCAGCTTATCGGGATCTCAAGAGACCCAGTACTTC. It is translated as CASSLSGSQETQYF.

Details on this clone: Within the sample, other DNA sequences also encode this same CDR3. This sequence joins TRBV7-2 and TRBJ2-5; D may match TRBD1 or TRBD2 (5 bases each). Germline loops: CDR1 SGHTA, CDR2 FQGNSA. The CDR3 contains 14 residues. The V end was cut by 0 bases, the J end by 1 base, with 6 bases between. CDR3 region: CASSLAGTQETQYF. The CDR3 bases are TGTGCCAGCAGCTTAGCGGGGACCCAAGAGACCCAGTACTTC.